This T cell receptor (beta chain) was captured by sequencing in a study of radiotherapy plus CTLA-4 blockade in lung cancer. On the study more broadly: Objective responses were documented in over 15% of patients, with disease control in approximately 31%.

V was pared by 4 bases and J by 0 bases, with 10 bases of the junction left unmatched. The CDR3 is 18 residues long. Per germline, CDR1 MGHRA and CDR2 YSYEKL. The table came from immunoSEQ multiplex PCR; TCRdb's copy has only in-frame clones and leaves some out. The sample shows more than 40,000 clones, approximately 76% of them seen only once. Focal radiation plus CTLA-4 blockade with ipilimumab was administered to patients who had chemo-refractory metastatic non-small-cell lung cancer. The specimen comprised peripheral blood, sampled from a patient treated with radiotherapy plus ipilimumab. The receptor was isolated from a human donor with non-small cell lung cancer who had stable disease on radiotherapy plus ipilimumab. This chain connects TRBV4-1 to TRBJ1-3; the match to TRBD1 covers 9 bases. CDR3 coding DNA: TGCGCCAGCAGCCCGCAGCCAGGGACAGGGCTCTCTGGAAACACCATATATTTT. It encodes CASSPQPGTGLSGNTIYF.